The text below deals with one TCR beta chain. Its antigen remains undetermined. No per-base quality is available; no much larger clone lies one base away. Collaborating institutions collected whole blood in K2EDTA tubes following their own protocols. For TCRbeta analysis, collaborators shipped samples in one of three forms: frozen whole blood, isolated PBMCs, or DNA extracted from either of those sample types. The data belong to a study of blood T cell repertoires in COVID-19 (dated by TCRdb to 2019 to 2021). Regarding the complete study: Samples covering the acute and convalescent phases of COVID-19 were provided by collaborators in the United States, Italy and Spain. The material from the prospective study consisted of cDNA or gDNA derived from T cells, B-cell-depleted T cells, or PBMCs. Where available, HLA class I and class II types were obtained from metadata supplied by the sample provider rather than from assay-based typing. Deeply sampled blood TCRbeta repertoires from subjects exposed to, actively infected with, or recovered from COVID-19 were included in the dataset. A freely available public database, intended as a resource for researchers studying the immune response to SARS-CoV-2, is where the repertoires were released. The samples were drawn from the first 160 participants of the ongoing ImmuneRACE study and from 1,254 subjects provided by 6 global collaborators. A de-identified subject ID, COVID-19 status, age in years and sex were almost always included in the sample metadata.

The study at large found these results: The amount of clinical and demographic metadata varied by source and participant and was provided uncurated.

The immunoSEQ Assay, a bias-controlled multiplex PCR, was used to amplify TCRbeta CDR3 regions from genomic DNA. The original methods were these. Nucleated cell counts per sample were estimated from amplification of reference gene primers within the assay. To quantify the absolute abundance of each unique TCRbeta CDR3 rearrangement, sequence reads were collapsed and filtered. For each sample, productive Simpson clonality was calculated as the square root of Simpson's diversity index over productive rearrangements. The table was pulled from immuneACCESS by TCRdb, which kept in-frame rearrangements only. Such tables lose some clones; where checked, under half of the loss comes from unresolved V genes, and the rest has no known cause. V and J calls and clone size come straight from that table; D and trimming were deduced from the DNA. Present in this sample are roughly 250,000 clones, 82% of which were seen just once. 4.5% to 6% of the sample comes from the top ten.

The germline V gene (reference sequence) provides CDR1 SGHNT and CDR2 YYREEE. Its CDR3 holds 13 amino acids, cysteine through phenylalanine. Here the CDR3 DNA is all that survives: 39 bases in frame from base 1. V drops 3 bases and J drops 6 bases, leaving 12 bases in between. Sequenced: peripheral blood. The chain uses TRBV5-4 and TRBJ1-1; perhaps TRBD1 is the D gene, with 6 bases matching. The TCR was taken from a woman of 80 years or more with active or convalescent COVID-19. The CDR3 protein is CASSSVQGAEAFF. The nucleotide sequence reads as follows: TGTGCCAGCAGCTCGGTACAGGGCGCTGAAGCTTTCTTT.